This TCR beta chain was observed in a study of blood T cell repertoires in COVID-19. Study overall: The samples span acute and convalescent COVID-19 from the United States, Italy and Spain. PBMCs, B-cell-depleted T cells, or T cells were the source of the cDNA or gDNA that made up the material.

Authors' data handling: Amplification of reference gene primers was used by the study to estimate nucleated cell counts. The assay was immunoSEQ multiplex PCR, and TCRdb's table has in-frame clones only and misses some. That table is the source of V, J and clone size, and D and trimming were worked out from the DNA. The table has 70,000 or so clones, around 85% seen once. This CDR3 is built from 15 residues. The V gene lost 1 base and the J gene lost 0 bases, with 9 bases spanning the gap. Germline V lookup: CDR1 SGHAT, CDR2 FQNNGV. Sequencing was performed on peripheral blood. This receptor was identified in an elderly woman with active or convalescent COVID-19. The rearrangement uses TRBV11-2 and TRBJ2-5; D gene ambiguous. The CDR3 nucleotides read TGTGCCAGCAGCTTAGGTATAGCTCACCAAGAGACCCAGTACTTC. Protein sequence: CASSLGIAHQETQYF.